This T cell receptor (beta chain) was obtained from a study of shared T cell receptors in the human thymus. Libraries were prepared by immunoSEQ multiplex PCR; TCRdb keeps only in-frame clonotypes and omits some of them. The profile covers some 700,000 clones, with 88% appearing a single time and about 0.01% taken by the ten largest. There are 12 residues in the CDR3. Germline V gene lookup returns CDR1 MNHEY and CDR2 SVGAGI. Trimming took 6 bases from V and 3 from J, leaving 9 bases between them. This sample was also put to use in a study of human thymus T cells. From that study: The thymus tissue came from resections taken during corrective heart surgery. Thymic and blood repertoires appeared to carry a bias in their V and J gene usage.

The sequence was collected from a boy under two years old with a congenital heart defect. The chain recombines TRBV6-5 with TRBJ2-7; D not certain. Sequencing was performed on thymocytes. This chain's CDR3 is CASRSTSYEQYF. The DNA for the CDR3 is TGTGCCAGCAGGTCCACAAGCTACGAGCAGTACTTC.